The T cell receptor (beta chain) described here comes from a study of CD8+ T cells in alopecia areata. Study at large: Tofacitinib continued for 6 to 18 months and was then withheld for 6 months.

Overall study results and limits: Numerous clones, expanded in lesions, remained in scalp and blood during tofacitinib.

In this sample, this clone turned up a few times. No antigen is known for it. Sample treatment: oral pan-JAK inhibitor, 5-10 mg twice daily. In alopecia areata patients, both lesional scalp punch biopsies and peripheral blood were collected. In each case, RNA was isolated and then reverse transcribed into cDNA as the sequencing template. Clones were read by immunoSEQ multiplex PCR, and TCRdb kept only the in-frame ones, dropping some. The data contain 95,000 to 100,000 clones, under 70% of them singletons. Deletions cut 5 bases from V and 0 bases from J, with 13 bases between. The CDR3 spans 16 residues. The germline CDR1 and CDR2 sequences are MNHEY and SMNVEV (reference sequence).

The input for sequencing was CD8+ T cells sorted from blood, taken at week 4, from a patient treated with tofacitinib. The V and J genes are TRBV27 and TRBJ1-4; no reliable D call. The source is a human donor with alopecia areata. Here the CDR3 reads CASSQLPVATNEKLFF. CDR3 coding DNA: TGTGCCAGCAGTCAGCTCCCAGTTGCAACTAATGAAAAACTGTTTTTT.